This TCR beta chain was sequenced for a study of blood T cells in healthy people across ages. Using a J-beta primer mix together with a sample-barcoded 5' primer, a second PCR was run for about 6 to 11 cycles. Using its own MiXCR run on the 5' RACE reads, TCRdb lists one record per CDR3 protein. The table has about 840,000 distinct CDR3 sequences, 25% to 35% seen once. The germline CDR1 and CDR2 sequences are SEHNR and FQNEAQ (reference sequence). The V and J ends lost 5 bases and 1 base respectively, with 14 bases between them. The CDR3 totals 15 residues. These same data were also listed under a study on T cells of mothers and their children. From that second work: Samples were obtained from three healthy Caucasian mothers and their six children.

This chain uses TRBV7-9 with TRBJ1-1; no definite D call. Sample: blood. The TCR was taken from a woman aged 40 to 55 in good health. This CDR3 reads CASSRAQTRNTEAFF. The CDR3 nucleotides are TGTGCCAGCAGCCGGGCCCAGACAAGGAACACTGAAGCTTTCTTT.